These 9 T cell receptor beta chains were sequenced from one sample in a study of blood T cell repertoires in COVID-19 (dated by TCRdb to about 2020). The library relied on the immunoSEQ multiplex PCR assay. In TCRdb, the immuneACCESS table is reduced to in-frame sequences with V and J assigned. These tables do not hold every clone; where another copy was compared, an unresolved V gene accounts for under half, and the others remain unexplained. The sample table contains approximately 300,000 clones; only one count was recorded for about 87% of them. The ten most abundant clones make up over 3.5% of the sample. Input material: peripheral blood. These receptors came from a woman aged 40-49 years with acute or convalescent COVID-19.

The V gene is TRBV24-1, the J gene TRBJ2-7, with 7 bases aligning to TRBD1. Per germline, CDR1 KGHDR and CDR2 SFDVKD. Trimming cost V 4 bases and J 3 bases; bases outside gene matches: 8. CDR3 size: 15 residues. The DNA of the CDR3 is TGTGCCACCAGTGAAGCTTCGACAGGGATCTACGAGCAGTACGTC. Amino acid sequence: CATSEASTGIYEQYV.

The chain joins TRBV2 to TRBJ2-3, with TRBD1 matching 12 bases. V lost 1 base to trimming and J lost 5 bases; unmatched junction nucleotides: 4. Germline CDR1 SNHLY, CDR2 FYNNEI. This CDR3 has 16 amino acids. CDR3 protein: CASSEGDRGRIDTQYF. The CDR3 bases are TGTGCCAGCAGTGAAGGGGACAGGGGGCGAATAGATACGCAGTATTTT. The whole variable domain, remainder taken from reference TRBV2 and TRBJ2-3, is EPEVTQTPSHQVTQMGQEVILRCVPISNHLYFYWYRQILGQKVEFLVSFYNNEISEKSEIFDDQFSVERPDGSNFTLKIRSTKLEDSAMYFCASSEGDRGRIDTQYFGPGTRLTVL.

V and J are TRBV7-8 and TRBJ1-1, with TRBD1 identical over 8 bases. The V segment lost 6 bases and the J segment 0 bases; nucleotides outside the gene matches: 9. Germline V gene sequence: CDR1 SGHVS, CDR2 FQNEAQ. CDR3 length equals 16 residues. CDR3 in DNA: TGTGCCAGCAGGCCTGGACAGGGAAGCCTGAACACTGAAGCTTTCTTT. Its protein is CASRPGQGSLNTEAFF.

The chain combines TRBV5-1 with TRBJ1-6; TRBD1 aligns across 10 bases. V lost 1 base and J lost 7; bases outside the gene matches: 5. The CDR3 totals 16 residues. CDR1 SGHRS and CDR2 YFSETQ come from the germline V gene. For the CDR3, the DNA is TGCGCCAGCAGCTTGCCTACGGGACAGGGGAATTCACCCCTCCACTTT. As protein: CASSLPTGQGNSPLHF.

The chain recombines TRBV2 with TRBJ1-4; 7 bases are shared with TRBD1. V shed 5 bases and J 5 bases; nucleotides not matched to a gene: 5. CDR3 length equals 14 residues. The V gene's germline CDR1 is SNHLY and CDR2 FYNNEI. In nucleotides, the CDR3 is TGTGCCAGCAGTAACAGGGGATTAAATGAAAAACTGTTTTTT. It specifies CASSNRGLNEKLFF. Together with reference TRBV2 and TRBJ1-4, the CDR3 gives the full variable domain: EPEVTQTPSHQVTQMGQEVILRCVPISNHLYFYWYRQILGQKVEFLVSFYNNEISEKSEIFDDQFSVERPDGSNFTLKIRSTKLEDSAMYFCASSNRGLNEKLFFGSGTQLSVL.

This clone has only a few counts. This chain uses TRBV28 with TRBJ2-5; D remains ambiguous. This CDR3 is 16 amino acids long. Germline loops: CDR1 MDHEN, CDR2 SYDVKM. V gave up 1 base and J gave up 2 bases, with 14 bases separating them. The CDR3 here is CASSLLPWAAQETQYF. In DNA form, the CDR3 reads TGTGCCAGCAGTTTATTACCATGGGCAGCTCAAGAGACCCAGTACTTC.

The genes are TRBV27 and TRBJ2-2; 7 bases map to TRBD2. Trimming at V came to 5 bases and at J to 8 bases, leaving 5 bases not matched to a gene. Per germline, CDR1 MNHEY and CDR2 SMNVEV (reference sequence). There are 13 residues in the CDR3. CDR3 in DNA: TGTGCCAGCAGTCACGGGACTACAGGGGAGCTGTTTTTT. This gives the protein CASSHGTTGELFF.

The chain couples TRBV19 to TRBJ2-4, with TRBD2 as a possible D gene (5 bases). Germline V CDR1 and CDR2: LNHDA, SQIVND (reference sequence). Trimming shortened V by 1 base and J by 3 bases, and 13 bases separated the two germline ends. The CDR3 sequence is 16 residues long. This chain's CDR3 is CASSIGNRGVKNIQYF. The CDR3 DNA is TGTGCCAGTAGTATAGGAAATCGGGGTGTCAAAAACATTCAGTACTTC.

V gene TRBV6-1 combines with J gene TRBJ1-1; D is uncertain. This CDR3 contains 11 residues. V dropped 8 bases and J dropped 2 bases, with 6 bases sitting between them. The germline V gene has CDR1 MNHNS and CDR2 SASEGT. CDR3 region: CASRGNTEAFF. CDR3 sequence (DNA): TGTGCCAGCCGGGGTAACACTGAAGCTTTCTTT.